In this sample, the clone carrying this T cell receptor beta chain turned up many times. The CDR3 is made up of 12 amino acids. Germline V lookup: CDR1 DFQATT, CDR2 SNEGSKA (reference sequence). The germline V and J ends were trimmed by 6 bases and 12 bases, with 18 bases remaining between them. This sample stems from a study of T-cell reconstitution after alpha-beta-depleted transplantation in children. The TCRbeta library incorporated unique molecular identifiers. TCRdb called the PCR reads again in MiXCR, with one record for every CDR3 protein. The sample lists some 200,000 distinct CDR3 sequences, more than 6.5% occurring once.

The specimen comprised PBMCs from the stem cell graft donor, sampled from the stem cell graft. This clonotype originated in a human donor who donated a stem cell graft to a child with Wiskott-Aldrich syndrome. V and J are TRBV20-1 and TRBJ2-1; weak D call: TRBD1 (6 bases). In DNA form, the CDR3 reads TGCAGTGCCCCTGGGACAACAGGAGGGCAGTTCTTC. Residues: CSAPGTTGGQFF.